This T cell receptor (beta chain) was documented in a study of technical replicates of blood from several donors. With 10 bases removed from V and 0 bases from J, the gap between germline ends came to 9 bases. Germline V gene sequence: CDR1 ENHRY, CDR2 SYGVKD. This CDR3 has 13 amino acids. Here immunoSEQ multiplex PCR was the method, and the copy in TCRdb shows in-frame clones only, minus some. The top ten clones hold roughly 0.24% of a sample with tens of thousands of clones, just under 95% of them seen once. This sequence was found in a human donor in good health. The chain is built from TRBV10-3 and TRBJ2-2; tentative D call: TRBD1 (6 bases). Sample: T cells isolated from PBMCs. CDR3 in DNA: TGTGCCACGGACAGAGCGAACACCGGGGAGCTGTTTTTT. This translates into CATDRANTGELFF.